The TCR beta chain described here comes from a study of blood T cell repertoires in COVID-19. Here immunoSEQ multiplex PCR was the method, and the copy in TCRdb shows in-frame clones only, minus some. In the table there are about 400,000 clones, roughly 87% of which are singletons. Looked up from germline, CDR1 is KGHDR and CDR2 is SFDVKD. This CDR3 contains 15 residues. J was trimmed by 1 base and V by 7 bases; bases with no gene match: 7. The sample comprised PBMCs or T cells enriched from blood (not recorded which). This receptor was identified in a woman younger than 45 who had recovered from COVID-19. The V call is TRBV24-1, the J call TRBJ1-1; 8 positions match TRBD1. CDR3 in amino acids: CATSSSGTGNTEAFF. The CDR3 DNA sequence: TGTGCCACCAGCTCAAGCGGGACAGGGAACACTGAAGCTTTCTTT.